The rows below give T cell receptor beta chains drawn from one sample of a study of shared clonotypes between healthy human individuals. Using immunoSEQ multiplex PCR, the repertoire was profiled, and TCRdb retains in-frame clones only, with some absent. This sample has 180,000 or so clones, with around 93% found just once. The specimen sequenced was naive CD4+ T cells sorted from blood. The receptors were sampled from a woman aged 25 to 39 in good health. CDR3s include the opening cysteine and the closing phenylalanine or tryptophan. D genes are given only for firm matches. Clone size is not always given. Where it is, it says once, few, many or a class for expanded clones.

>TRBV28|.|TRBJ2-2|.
CASSLSYATGELFF
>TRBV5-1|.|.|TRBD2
CASSLTSGSPTSYEQYF
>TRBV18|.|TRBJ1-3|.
CASSPLKSREERNTIYF
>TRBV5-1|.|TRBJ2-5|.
CASSMTGTPGGETQYF
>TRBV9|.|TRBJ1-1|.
CASSPDISTEAFF
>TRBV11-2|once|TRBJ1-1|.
CASSLDGSTEAFF
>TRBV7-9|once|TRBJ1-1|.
CASSPSRVRNTEAFF
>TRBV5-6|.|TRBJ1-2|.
CASSPDRLYGYTF
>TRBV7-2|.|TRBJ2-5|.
CASSFSGGETQYF
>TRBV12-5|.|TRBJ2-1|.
CASGLGELSYNEQFF
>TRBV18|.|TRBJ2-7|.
CASSATGTRPYEQYF
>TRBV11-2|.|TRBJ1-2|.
CASSSPKRLGVIYGYTF
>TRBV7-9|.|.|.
CASSPQGLPDEQYF
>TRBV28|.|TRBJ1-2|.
CASKDSEYGYTF
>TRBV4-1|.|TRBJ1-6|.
CASSQVYAGKNNSPLHF
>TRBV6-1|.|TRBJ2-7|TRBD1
CASALGQANSYEQYF
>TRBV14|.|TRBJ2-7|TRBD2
CASSQEALAGYEQYF
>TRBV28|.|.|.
CASSTPTASYEQYF
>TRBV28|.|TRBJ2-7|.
CASSSMDKTSYEQYF
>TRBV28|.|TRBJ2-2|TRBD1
CASVRQGLLSGTGELFF
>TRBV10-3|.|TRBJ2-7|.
CAISEGQGLLYEQYF
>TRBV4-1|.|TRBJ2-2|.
CASSQDPGSINTGELFF
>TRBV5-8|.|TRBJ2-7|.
CASSLWEPHEQYF
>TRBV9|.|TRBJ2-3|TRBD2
CASSVGLAGGADTQYF
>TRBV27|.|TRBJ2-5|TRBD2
CASSLFLAGEQYF
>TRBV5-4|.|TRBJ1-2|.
CASSSDFNYGYTF
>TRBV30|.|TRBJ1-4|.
CAWNSRNREKLFF
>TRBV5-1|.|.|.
CASSFGSSYEQYF
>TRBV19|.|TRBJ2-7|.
CASSSRQGLGYEQYF